This T cell receptor beta chain stems from a study of cytomegalovirus exposure and HLA in healthy donors. The CDR3 is 14 residues long. Trimming removed 4 bases from V and 4 bases from J, with 14 bases in between. From germline, CDR1 is SGHKS and CDR2 YYEKEE (reference sequence). This clone was counted only a few times. A multiplex PCR was run with 60 Vbeta primers and 13 Jbeta primers. Only in-frame clones appear in the TCRdb table, and some are missing; sequencing was by immunoSEQ multiplex PCR. This table holds more than 95,000 clones, around 67% found once. V and J are TRBV5-5 and TRBJ1-1; weak D call: TRBD1 (6 bases). Input material: PBMCs. This clonotype was sampled from a woman in her 50s in good health and CMV-seronegative. The CDR3 reads CASSMVGQSTEAFF. For the CDR3, the DNA is TGTGCCAGCAGCATGGTTGGACAGTCCACTGAAGCTTTCTTT. Filled out from reference TRBV5-5 and TRBJ1-1, the complete variable domain reads DAGVTQSPTHLIKTRGQQVTLRCSPISGHKSVSWYQQVLGQGPQFIFQYYEKEERGRGNFPDRFSARQFPNYSSELNVNALLLGDSALYLCASSMVGQSTEAFFGQGTRLTVV.